A single sample gave rise to the 25 T cell receptor beta chains below, sequenced in a study of T cell repertoires in cytomegalovirus infection. TCRdb analysed the reads with MiXCR anew, one entry per CDR3 protein. This sample has 700,000 to 950,000 distinct CDR3 sequences, with 32% found just once. These receptors are not linked to any known antigen. Specimen: cultured CD8+ T cells from PBMCs, collected from culture after CMV antigen stimulation. The receptors originated from a human donor in good health (CMV status not recorded). Some clones in this sample may be carry-over from other donors' samples.

This clonotype was seen a few times. The chain carries TRBV14 and TRBJ1-6, with 8 nucleotides matching TRBD1. Germline assignment: CDR1 SGHDN and CDR2 FVKESK. V shed 0 bases, J shed 3 bases, and the junction held 1 base outside the gene matches. There are 16 residues in the CDR3. The CDR3 DNA reads as TGTGCCAGCAGCCAAGAGACAGGGGACTATAATTCACCCCTCCACTTT. Amino acid sequence: CASSQETGDYNSPLHF.

The chain recombines TRBV6-1 with TRBJ2-2; 9 bases agree with TRBD2. Germline V lookup: CDR1 MNHNS, CDR2 SASEGT. The trim removed 8 bases at V and 6 bases at J, leaving 13 bases unmatched. The CDR3 spans 16 residues. The CDR3 loop is CASVLTRAGGPGELFF. The CDR3 region has the DNA TGTGCCAGCGTTTTGACACGCGCGGGGGGGCCCGGGGAGCTGTTTTTT.

This chain connects TRBV20-1 to TRBJ2-3; 15 bases are a match to TRBD2. The V gene end was trimmed by 6 bases and the J gene end by 6 bases; junction bases not matched to a gene: 4. CDR3 size: 14 residues. The germline V gene encodes CDR1 DFQATT and CDR2 SNEGSKA (reference sequence). CDR3 residues: CSAGTSGGKDTQYF. The DNA for the CDR3 is TGCAGTGCAGGGACTAGCGGGGGGAAGGATACGCAGTATTTT.

The chain couples TRBV27 to TRBJ1-1; 7 positions match TRBD1. CDR1 is MNHEY and CDR2 is SMNVEV in the germline V gene (reference sequence). The CDR3 extends over 15 amino acids. The ends lost 3 bases at V and 7 bases at J; junction bases unmatched: 11. The CDR3 nucleotides read TGTGCCAGCAGTTTCTATCGGGACAGTAAGCGTGAAGCTTTCTTT. Protein sequence: CASSFYRDSKREAFF.

In its sample, this clonotype was seen many times. This rearrangement joins TRBV7-8 to TRBJ1-1, with D perhaps matching TRBD1 (6 bases). The CDR3 contains 16 residues. V lost 7 bases to trimming and J lost 2 bases, with 20 bases between them. Germline CDR1 SGHVS, CDR2 FQNEAQ. The CDR3 loop is CASTVGGPSINTEAFF. The CDR3 DNA is TGTGCCAGCACCGTCGGGGGCCCTTCTATAAACACTGAAGCTTTCTTT.

This clonotype showed up just a few times. J is TRBJ1-1 and V is TRBV27; D might be TRBD1 (5 bases). Deletions cut 3 bases from V and 6 bases from J, with 11 bases between. The CDR3 runs 13 residues. CDR1 is MNHEY and CDR2 is SMNVEV in the germline V gene (reference sequence). This CDR3 reads CASSFLGDAEAFF. CDR3 nucleotide sequence: TGTGCCAGCAGTTTTTTAGGGGACGCTGAAGCTTTCTTT.

This clonotype was picked up many times. The V gene is TRBV7-6, the J gene TRBJ2-1; 7 nucleotides line up with TRBD2. Germline CDR1 reads SGHVS; CDR2 reads FNYEAQ. J gave up 5 bases and V 5 bases, and 12 bases lay outside the gene matches. CDR3 size: 16 residues. The CDR3 DNA reads as TGTGCCAGCAGCCAAACCCCCGTGACTAGCCACAATGAGCAGTTCTTC. Protein sequence: CASSQTPVTSHNEQFF.

The V and J genes are TRBV20-1 and TRBJ2-7; TRBD1 agrees at 8 bases. Germline V gene data show CDR1 as DFQATT and CDR2 as SNEGSKA (reference sequence). V trimming: 1 base; J trimming: 3 bases; junction bases outside the gene matches: 5. This CDR3 region has 14 residues. The CDR3 here is CSARGGRGLYEQYV. The CDR3 coding sequence is TGCAGTGCTAGAGGGGGCAGGGGGCTCTACGAGCAGTACGTC.

The chain employs TRBV6-5 and TRBJ1-4; D is unclear. Trimming took 2 bases from V and 3 from J, leaving 10 bases between them. The V gene's germline CDR1 is MNHEY and CDR2 SVGAGI. This CDR3 spans 15 amino acids. The CDR3, as DNA: TGTGCCAGCAGTTACAAATCGATACCTAATGAAAAACTGTTTTTT. Protein: CASSYKSIPNEKLFF.

This clonotype was seen a single time. The gene calls are TRBV7-9 and TRBJ2-5; the match to TRBD2 covers 9 bases. V shed 4 bases and J 3 bases; nucleotides not matched to a gene: 12. Per the germline V gene, CDR1 is SEHNR and CDR2 is FQNEAQ (reference sequence). This CDR3 is built from 17 residues. CDR3 in DNA: TGTGCCAGCAGCTCCCGAGGCCTAGCGGGGAGGGAAGAGACCCAGTACTTC. It specifies CASSSRGLAGREETQYF.

Only a few counts were recorded for this clonotype. The chain uses TRBV9 and TRBJ2-3; 8 nucleotides line up with TRBD2. CDR1 SGDLS and CDR2 YYNGEE come from the germline V gene. This CDR3 comprises 18 residues. Trimming cost V 0 bases and J 0 bases; bases outside gene matches: 9. In DNA form, the CDR3 reads TGTGCCAGCAGCGTAGCTATTGTAGCGGGGCCTAGCACAGATACGCAGTATTTT. Amino acids: CASSVAIVAGPSTDTQYF.

This clonotype was seen a handful of times. The rearrangement joins TRBV6-2 or TRBV6-3 to TRBJ2-5; D is possibly TRBD1 or TRBD2 (6 bases each). The ends were cut back, 3 bases at V and 5 bases at J, with 10 bases in the middle. The CDR3 contains 13 residues. The germline V gene encodes CDR1 MNHEY and CDR2 SVGEGT. CDR3 coding DNA: TGTGCCAGCAGTTATGAAGGGGGGGAGACCCAGTACTTC. Its protein product is CASSYEGGETQYF.

This chain links TRBV6-5 with TRBJ2-2; perhaps TRBD2 as D (7 bases). The germline V gene encodes CDR1 MNHEY and CDR2 SVGAGI. V gave up 6 bases and J gave up 5 bases, with 19 bases separating them. The CDR3 spans 16 residues. CDR3: CASRAEGGARTGELFF. CDR3 sequence (DNA): TGTGCCAGCAGGGCGGAGGGGGGGGCGCGTACCGGGGAGCTGTTTTTT.

The gene calls are TRBV27 and TRBJ2-1; D gene unclear. The CDR3 is 14 residues long. The germline CDR1 and CDR2 sequences are MNHEY and SMNVEV (reference sequence). The ends were cut back, 5 bases at V and 10 bases at J, with 18 bases in the middle. The CDR3 sequence: CASSPFVGLGEQFF. The CDR3, as DNA: TGTGCCAGCAGTCCTTTCGTCGGTTTGGGGGAGCAGTTCTTC.

The J gene is TRBJ1-2, the V gene TRBV29-1; the match to TRBD1 covers 10 bases. Germline values: CDR1 SQVTM, CDR2 ANQGSEA. The V gene end was trimmed by 6 bases and the J gene end by 4 bases; junction bases not matched to a gene: 17. This CDR3 is 17 amino acids long. The CDR3 DNA follows: TGCAGCGTCCAAGTGTGGGACAGGGGAGCTGGGGGCTATGGCTACACCTTC. This gives the protein CSVQVWDRGAGGYGYTF.

This clonotype has more than one count but fewer than ten. CDR3 protein: CASSYDRGRYSGANVLTF. CDR3 DNA: TGTGCCAGCAGTTACGACAGGGGGCGATACAGTGGGGCCAACGTCCTGACTTTC. The chain is built from TRBV6-5 and TRBJ2-6; TRBD1 aligns across 10 bases. The CDR3 extends over 18 amino acids. Germline loops: CDR1 MNHEY, CDR2 SVGAGI. V shed 2 bases, J shed 3 bases, and the junction held 7 bases outside the gene matches.

This clonotype was observed a handful of times. The chain uses TRBV20-1 and TRBJ2-1; 12 nucleotides match TRBD2. CDR1 is DFQATT and CDR2 is SNEGSKA in the germline V gene (reference sequence). This CDR3 has 19 amino acids. After removal of 0 bases from V and 0 bases from J, the junction contained 9 bases not matched to a gene. The CDR3 sequence: CSARDSASTSGSSYNEQFF. In nucleotides, the CDR3 is TGCAGTGCTAGAGATTCAGCATCGACTAGCGGGAGCTCCTACAATGAGCAGTTCTTC.

In this sample, this clonotype turned up once. The chain recombines TRBV7-3 with TRBJ2-1; 12 bases match TRBD2. CDR1 is SGHTA, CDR2 FQGTGA, per germline. This CDR3 has 15 residues. V gave up 4 bases and J gave up 7 bases; unmatched junction bases: 5. CDR3 coding DNA: TGTGCCAGCAGCTGGACTAGCGGGGCATGGAATGAGCAGTTCTTC. It translates to CASSWTSGAWNEQFF.

The V and J genes are TRBV7-2 and TRBJ2-7; 10 bases align to TRBD2. J was trimmed by 3 bases and V by 3 bases; bases with no gene match: 5. The germline V gene encodes CDR1 SGHTA and CDR2 FQGNSA. This CDR3 is built from 15 residues. The CDR3 DNA reads as TGTGCCAGCAGCTTCGGAGCGGGGGGGGGCTACGAGCAGTACGTC. Encoded protein: CASSFGAGGGYEQYV.

As concerns this clonotype: This could be a read error, since a much larger clone is one nucleotide away. The chain carries TRBV7-2 and TRBJ2-7, with 7 bases matching TRBD2. This CDR3 spans 14 amino acids. J was trimmed by 6 bases and V by 1 base; bases with no gene match: 6. CDR1 and CDR2 from the germline V gene are SGHTA and FQGNSA. The DNA of the CDR3 is TGTGCCAGCAGCTTAGGGGACTATGCCTCCGAGCAGTACTTC. Amino acid sequence: CASSLGDYASEQYF.

This clonotype has a single count. The rearrangement uses TRBV6-2 or TRBV6-3 and TRBJ2-7; D remains unclear. Germline lookup yields CDR1 MNHEY and CDR2 SVGEGT. CDR3 size: 13 residues. The ends were cut back, 2 bases at V and 5 bases at J, with 10 bases in the middle. DNA for the CDR3: TGTGCCAGCAGTTACCTCCAGGCCGACGAGCAGTACTTC. Encoded protein: CASSYLQADEQYF.

Details on this clonotype: One end of the junction does not line up with germline, which may come from a read error. Here the CDR3 reads CVSSGSTPQETQYF. The CDR3 region has the DNA TGTGTCAGCAGCGGATCGACCCCCCAAGAGACCCAGTACTTC. The rearrangement uses TRBV7-6 and TRBJ2-5, with D maybe TRBD2 (5 bases). The CDR3 totals 14 residues. Germline CDR1 and CDR2: SGHVS and FNYEAQ. The full variable domain, in which reference TRBV7-6 and TRBJ2-5 provide the parts outside the CDR3, is GAGVSQSPRYKVTKRGQDVALRCDPISGHVSLYWYRQALGQGPEFLTYFNYEAQQDKSGLPNDRFSAERPEGSISTLTIQRTEQRDSAMYRCVSSGSTPQETQYFGPGTRLLVL.

The rearrangement links TRBV3-1 to TRBJ2-1; maybe TRBD1 (6 bases). The germline V gene has CDR1 LGHDT and CDR2 YNNKEL (reference sequence). Deletions cut 0 bases from V and 4 bases from J, with 13 bases between. This CDR3 is built from 16 residues. The CDR3 bases are TGTGCCAGCAGCCAAGATAGAGGACAGCCATACAATGAGCAGTTCTTC. Translated, it gives CASSQDRGQPYNEQFF.

The CDR3 bases are TGTGCCAGCAGCTCACCCTTTAGCGGGGGCACAGATACGCAGTATTTT. It encodes CASSSPFSGGTDTQYF. This chain joins TRBV7-8 and TRBJ2-3; TRBD2 aligns across 8 bases. CDR3 size: 16 residues. Germline V gene lookup returns CDR1 SGHVS and CDR2 FQNEAQ. The V and J ends lost 4 bases and 1 base, in that order; junction bases with no gene match: 7.

Comments on this clonotype: Being one base from a much bigger clone, this may be a read error. V is TRBV7-9 and J is TRBJ1-1; no firm D call. Germline assignment: CDR1 SEHNR and CDR2 FQNEAQ (reference sequence). The CDR3 consists of 12 residues. Trimming shortened V by 5 bases and J by 0 bases, and 4 bases separated the two germline ends. The CDR3 region is CASSDMNTEAFF. Here the CDR3 DNA reads TGTGCCAGCAGCGATATGAACACTGAAGCTTTCTTT.